This paragraph covers one T cell receptor beta chain sequence. Its antigen is as yet unknown. The CDR3 is 15 residues long. Per the germline V gene, CDR1 is SGHTA and CDR2 is FQGNSA. Germline trimming cut 4 bases from V and 1 base from J; bases unmatched to any gene: 4. This sample is part of a study of cytomegalovirus exposure and HLA in healthy donors. Study information: Roughly 80 million unique TCRs from HLA-typed donors made up an early data release.

The study, taken as a whole, reports: HLA-A and HLA-B allele assignments for most subjects were reportedly predicted accurately using TCR beta sequences. Among TCR beta chains, those listed as cytomegalovirus-associated numbered about 160.

PCR employed 60 Vbeta and 13 Jbeta primers. How the authors handled the data: Around 83 million unique TCR beta chains, 9 million to 14 million shared, were counted in a later analysis. The table came from immunoSEQ multiplex PCR; TCRdb's copy has only in-frame clones and leaves some out. The V and J calls and clone size come from that table; D and trimming were worked out from the DNA. The repertoire holds 150,000 to 200,000 clones, roughly 82% seen once, with 1.5% to 2% in the top ten. The TCR sequence derives from a woman aged 25 to 45 in good health and CMV-seronegative. The genes are TRBV7-2 and TRBJ2-7; 10 nucleotides agree with TRBD1. Sequences were obtained from PBMCs. The CDR3 sequence is CASSSRQGASYEQYF. For the CDR3, the DNA is TGTGCCAGCAGCTCAAGACAGGGGGCGTCCTACGAGCAGTACTTC.